This TCR beta chain was found in a study of cytomegalovirus exposure and HLA in healthy donors. Method: immunoSEQ multiplex PCR; TCRdb's copy keeps in-frame clones and lacks some. The data contain more than 150,000 clones, about 80% of them singletons. The CDR3 consists of 16 residues. The V gene end was trimmed by 3 bases and the J gene end by 9 bases; junction bases not matched to a gene: 11. Germline CDR1 MNHEY, CDR2 SMNVEV (reference sequence). The specimen sequenced was PBMCs. The rearrangement uses TRBV27 and TRBJ2-1; TRBD1 matches at 10 bases. The receptor comes from a woman between 18 and 29 years old in good health and CMV-seropositive. CDR3: CASSFLTTGGSGEQFF. The CDR3 DNA sequence: TGTGCCAGCAGTTTCCTCACGACAGGGGGCTCTGGTGAGCAGTTCTTC.